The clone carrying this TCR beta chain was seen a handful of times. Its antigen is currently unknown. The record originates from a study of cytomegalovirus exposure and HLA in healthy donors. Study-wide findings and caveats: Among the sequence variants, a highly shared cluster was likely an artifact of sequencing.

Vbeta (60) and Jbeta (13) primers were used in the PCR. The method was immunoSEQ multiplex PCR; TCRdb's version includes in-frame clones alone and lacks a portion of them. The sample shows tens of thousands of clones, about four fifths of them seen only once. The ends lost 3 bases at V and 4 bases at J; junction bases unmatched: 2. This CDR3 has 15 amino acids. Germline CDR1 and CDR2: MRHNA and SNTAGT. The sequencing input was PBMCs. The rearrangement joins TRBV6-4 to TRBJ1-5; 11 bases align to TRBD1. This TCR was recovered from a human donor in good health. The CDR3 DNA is TGTGCCAGCAGTGAGGGGACAGGGGGTAATCAGCCCCAGCATTTT. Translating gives CASSEGTGGNQPQHF.